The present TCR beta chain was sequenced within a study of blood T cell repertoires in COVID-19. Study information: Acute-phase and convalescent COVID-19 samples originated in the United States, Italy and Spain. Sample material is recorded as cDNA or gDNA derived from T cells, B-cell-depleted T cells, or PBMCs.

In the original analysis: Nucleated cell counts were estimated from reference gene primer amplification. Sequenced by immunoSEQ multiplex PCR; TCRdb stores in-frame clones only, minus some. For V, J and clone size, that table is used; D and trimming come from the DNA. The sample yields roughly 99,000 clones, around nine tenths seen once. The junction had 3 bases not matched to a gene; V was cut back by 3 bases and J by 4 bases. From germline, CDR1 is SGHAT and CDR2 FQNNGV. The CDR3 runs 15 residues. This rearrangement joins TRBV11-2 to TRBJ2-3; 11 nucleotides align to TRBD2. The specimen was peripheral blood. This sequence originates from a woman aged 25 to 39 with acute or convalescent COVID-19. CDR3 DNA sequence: TGTGCCAGCAGCTTTAGCGGGGGGGAGGCAGATACGCAGTATTTT. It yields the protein CASSFSGGEADTQYF.